The rows below give T cell receptor beta chains drawn from one sample of a study of vaccination and CD4 T cells after COVID-19. Which antigens these TCRs recognize remains unknown. TCRdb ran MiXCR on the PCR reads and lists one entry per CDR3 protein. The sample includes under 25,000 distinct CDR3 sequences, 50% to 60% of them seen just once. Sequencing used CD4+ T cells from blood, cultured in vitro. The receptor set was obtained from a human donor who had recovered from COVID-19. CDR3s include the opening cysteine and the closing phenylalanine or tryptophan. D genes are given only for firm matches. Size tells how often a clone was seen (once, few, many) or the class of an expanded clone, and some rows leave it out.

clone size: few
J gene: TRBJ1-1
V gene: TRBV6-2/TRBV6-3
D gene: NA
CDR3 DNA: TGTGCCAGCACCATGGGGGGGTTAAACACTGAAGCTTTCTTT
CDR3 protein: CASTMGGLNTEAFF

clone size: few
J gene: TRBJ2-7
V gene: TRBV20-1
D gene: TRBD1
CDR3 DNA: TGCAGTGCTAGCGTCGCCGGGACAGGGGGGACCTACGAGCAGTACTTC
CDR3 protein: CSASVAGTGGTYEQYF

clone size: few
J gene: TRBJ1-2
V gene: TRBV27
D gene: NA
CDR3 DNA: TGTGCCAGCAGGGCCATGAGTGGGGGGTCCGGTGGCTACACCTTC
CDR3 protein: CASRAMSGGSGGYTF

clone size: NA
J gene: TRBJ2-5
V gene: TRBV19
D gene: NA
CDR3 DNA: TGTGCCAGTAGCGGGCAAGAGACCCAGTACTTC
CDR3 protein: CASSGQETQYF

clone size: few
J gene: TRBJ1-2
V gene: TRBV7-8
D gene: NA
CDR3 DNA: TGTGCCAGCAGCTTAGGGATCTGGGCGCCGGACTATGGCTACACCTTC
CDR3 protein: CASSLGIWAPDYGYTF

clone size: NA
J gene: TRBJ1-1
V gene: TRBV7-9
D gene: NA
CDR3 DNA: TGTGCCAGCAGCTCCTCCCCTGCTGGCACTGAAGCTTTCTTT
CDR3 protein: CASSSSPAGTEAFF

clone size: NA
J gene: TRBJ1-5
V gene: TRBV18
D gene: NA
CDR3 DNA: TGTGCCAGCTCACCTCTGGAGGGTATGTATCAGCCCCAGCATTTT
CDR3 protein: CASSPLEGMYQPQHF

clone size: NA
J gene: TRBJ1-4
V gene: TRBV6-2/TRBV6-3
D gene: NA
CDR3 DNA: TGTGCCAGCTGTCCGCAAGGGGGGGAAAAACTGTTTTTT
CDR3 protein: CASCPQGGEKLFF

clone size: few
J gene: TRBJ1-5
V gene: TRBV6-2/TRBV6-3
D gene: NA
CDR3 DNA: TGTGCCAGCAGTCAGGACATCTATCAGCCCCAGCATTTT
CDR3 protein: CASSQDIYQPQHF

clone size: few
J gene: TRBJ2-2
V gene: TRBV20-1
D gene: TRBD1
CDR3 DNA: TGCAGTGCTAGAAGGGGGCTCGTCGGGGAGCTGTTTTTT
CDR3 protein: CSARRGLVGELFF

clone size: NA
J gene: TRBJ2-3
V gene: TRBV7-2
D gene: NA
CDR3 DNA: TGTGCCAGCAGCTTAGGGGCTAGGGATACGCAGTATTTT
CDR3 protein: CASSLGARDTQYF

clone size: NA
J gene: TRBJ2-5
V gene: TRBV11-2
D gene: TRBD2
CDR3 DNA: TGTGCCAGCAGCTCGGGACTAGCCACACGGGAGACCCAGTACTTC
CDR3 protein: CASSSGLATRETQYF

clone size: NA
J gene: TRBJ2-5
V gene: TRBV29-1
D gene: NA
CDR3 DNA: TGCAGCGTCGCTCCTTCTATAGAAGAGACCCAGTACTTC
CDR3 protein: CSVAPSIEETQYF

clone size: NA
J gene: TRBJ1-1
V gene: TRBV11-2
D gene: TRBD1
CDR3 DNA: TGTGCCAGCTCCTCGGGACAGGGCACTGAAGCTTTCTTT
CDR3 protein: CASSSGQGTEAFF

clone size: NA
J gene: TRBJ1-1
V gene: TRBV18
D gene: TRBD1
CDR3 DNA: TGTGCCAGCTCACCCTCCACAGGGGGCGCAAGTGGCACTGAAGCTTTCTTT
CDR3 protein: CASSPSTGGASGTEAFF

clone size: NA
J gene: TRBJ1-1
V gene: TRBV6-1
D gene: NA
CDR3 DNA: TGTGCCAGCAGGGGATCCGGGGATAAGAGGGCTGAAGCTTTCTTT
CDR3 protein: CASRGSGDKRAEAFF

clone size: few
J gene: TRBJ2-5
V gene: TRBV12-3/TRBV12-4
D gene: TRBD2
CDR3 DNA: TGTGCCAGCAGCCTAGCGGGAGGGAGGAGGGAGACCCAGTACTTC
CDR3 protein: CASSLAGGRRETQYF

clone size: few
J gene: TRBJ2-7
V gene: TRBV20-1
D gene: NA
CDR3 DNA: TGCAGTGCCGGGGGAGGCTTATCCAGCCCCTACGAGCAGTACTTC
CDR3 protein: CSAGGGLSSPYEQYF

clone size: NA
J gene: TRBJ1-1
V gene: TRBV18
D gene: NA
CDR3 DNA: TGTGCCAGCTCACTTGGGGGGGGGAACACTGAAGCTTTCTTT
CDR3 protein: CASSLGGGNTEAFF

clone size: NA
J gene: TRBJ2-7
V gene: TRBV20-1
D gene: TRBD2
CDR3 DNA: TGCAGTGCTAGTGATAATGGGGCGGGAGTAGCCGAGCAGTACTTC
CDR3 protein: CSASDNGAGVAEQYF

clone size: NA
J gene: TRBJ1-2
V gene: TRBV6-5
D gene: NA
CDR3 DNA: TGTGCCAGCAGTTATGGGGAATATGGCTACACCTTC
CDR3 protein: CASSYGEYGYTF

clone size: NA
J gene: TRBJ1-3
V gene: TRBV18
D gene: TRBD1
CDR3 DNA: TGTGCCAGCTCACCACCCGGACAGGCGTTCTGGGGCACCATATATTTT
CDR3 protein: CASSPPGQAFWGTIYF

clone size: NA
J gene: TRBJ2-5
V gene: TRBV7-2
D gene: TRBD2
CDR3 DNA: TGTGCCAGCAGCTCGCGGACTCCGGGAGGGGGGGAGACCCAGTACTTC
CDR3 protein: CASSSRTPGGGETQYF

clone size: once
J gene: TRBJ1-3
V gene: TRBV18
D gene: TRBD1
CDR3 DNA: TGTGCCAGCTCAAAGAACACAGGGGACGGAAACACCATATATTTT
CDR3 protein: CASSKNTGDGNTIYF

clone size: NA
J gene: TRBJ2-7
V gene: TRBV27
D gene: NA
CDR3 DNA: TGTGCCAGCAGTTTCCTCCCCAGGGACGGAATCTCCTACGAGCAGTACTTC
CDR3 protein: CASSFLPRDGISYEQYF

clone size: NA
J gene: TRBJ2-3
V gene: TRBV5-4
D gene: TRBD2
CDR3 DNA: TGTGCCAGCAGCCCCGGCGGGGGATTCACAGATACGCAGTATTTT
CDR3 protein: CASSPGGGFTDTQYF

clone size: NA
J gene: TRBJ1-6
V gene: TRBV7-9
D gene: NA
CDR3 DNA: TGTGCCAGCAGCTTAGTGGGGACCCAGGATTCACCCCTCCACTTT
CDR3 protein: CASSLVGTQDSPLHF

clone size: NA
J gene: TRBJ2-6
V gene: TRBV15
D gene: TRBD1
CDR3 DNA: TGTGCCACCAGCTTGGGACAGAGCTCTGGGGCCAACGTCCTGACTTTC
CDR3 protein: CATSLGQSSGANVLTF

clone size: few
J gene: TRBJ1-6
V gene: TRBV20-1
D gene: NA
CDR3 DNA: TGCAGTGCTAGACTTGGACCCATGAGTTCACCCCTCCACTTT
CDR3 protein: CSARLGPMSSPLHF

clone size: NA
J gene: TRBJ2-1
V gene: TRBV20-1
D gene: TRBD2
CDR3 DNA: TGCAGTGCTAGATCGAGCGGGACGGGATATGAGCAGTTCTTC
CDR3 protein: CSARSSGTGYEQFF

clone size: NA
J gene: TRBJ1-2
V gene: TRBV27
D gene: NA
CDR3 DNA: TGTGCCAGCAGTTCAGGACTTTCTTGGGACCGCTATGGCTACACCTTC
CDR3 protein: CASSSGLSWDRYGYTF

clone size: NA
J gene: TRBJ2-7
V gene: TRBV9
D gene: TRBD2
CDR3 DNA: TGTGCCAGCAGCGTAGGATTGTCGGGAGGAGGGGCCCCCTACGAGCAGTACTTC
CDR3 protein: CASSVGLSGGGAPYEQYF

clone size: few
J gene: TRBJ1-1
V gene: TRBV10-3
D gene: NA
CDR3 DNA: TGTGCCACCATCCAGGCGGACAAGAACACTGAAGCTTTCTTT
CDR3 protein: CATIQADKNTEAFF

clone size: NA
J gene: TRBJ2-5
V gene: TRBV6-5
D gene: NA
CDR3 DNA: TGTGCCAGCAGTTACGGACAGTGGGTAGAGACCCAGTACTTC
CDR3 protein: CASSYGQWVETQYF

clone size: NA
J gene: TRBJ1-1
V gene: TRBV10-2
D gene: TRBD1
CDR3 DNA: TGCGCCAGCAGCGACAACAGGGGCAGTGAAGCTTTCTTT
CDR3 protein: CASSDNRGSEAFF

clone size: NA
J gene: TRBJ1-1
V gene: TRBV6-1
D gene: NA
CDR3 DNA: TGTGCCAGCAGAGGGCTGGTTGGGAGCACTGAAGCTTTCTTT
CDR3 protein: CASRGLVGSTEAFF

clone size: NA
J gene: TRBJ2-6
V gene: TRBV20-1
D gene: NA
CDR3 DNA: TGCAGTGCTAGAGATGGCAATGGGGTTTATGGGGCCAACGTCCTGACTTTC
CDR3 protein: CSARDGNGVYGANVLTF

clone size: NA
J gene: TRBJ1-5
V gene: TRBV28
D gene: NA
CDR3 DNA: TGTGCCAGCAGTTTAGTCGGAAGCCAACAGCCCCAGCATTTT
CDR3 protein: CASSLVGSQQPQHF

clone size: NA
J gene: TRBJ1-2
V gene: TRBV28
D gene: NA
CDR3 DNA: TGTGCCAGCAGTTTAATGGGGTATGGCTACACCTTC
CDR3 protein: CASSLMGYGYTF

clone size: few
J gene: TRBJ2-7
V gene: TRBV11-2
D gene: NA
CDR3 DNA: TGTGCCAGCAGCTTCACGGGTACTTACGAGCAGTACTTC
CDR3 protein: CASSFTGTYEQYF

clone size: NA
J gene: TRBJ1-1
V gene: TRBV7-9
D gene: NA
CDR3 DNA: TGTGCCAGCAGCTTCAGTGTAGGGATGAACACTGAAGCTTTCTTT
CDR3 protein: CASSFSVGMNTEAFF

clone size: NA
J gene: TRBJ2-7
V gene: TRBV4-1
D gene: TRBD1
CDR3 DNA: TGCGCCAGCAGCCAAAGAGTACTGGGGAACAGGGGGGTTTACGAGCAGTACTTC
CDR3 protein: CASSQRVLGNRGVYEQYF

clone size: NA
J gene: TRBJ1-2
V gene: TRBV19
D gene: NA
CDR3 DNA: TGTGCCAGTAGTATAGACAGGGCCACTGTCGGTGGCTACACCTTC
CDR3 protein: CASSIDRATVGGYTF

clone size: NA
J gene: TRBJ1-2
V gene: TRBV20-1
D gene: NA
CDR3 DNA: TGCAGTGCTAGACCCGGGGGCCCCCCCCACGGCTACACCTTC
CDR3 protein: CSARPGGPPHGYTF

clone size: few
J gene: TRBJ1-5
V gene: TRBV20-1
D gene: NA
CDR3 DNA: TGCAGTGCTAGGAATAATGAGGGCCGTACTCGCAATCAGCCCCAGCATTTT
CDR3 protein: CSARNNEGRTRNQPQHF

clone size: few
J gene: TRBJ1-2
V gene: TRBV19
D gene: TRBD1
CDR3 DNA: TGTGCCAGTAGTAGCGGCAGGGGGGGAGGCTACACCTTC
CDR3 protein: CASSSGRGGGYTF

clone size: NA
J gene: TRBJ1-1
V gene: TRBV10-3
D gene: NA
CDR3 DNA: TGTGCCATCAGTGTGGTGGGCGGGGTCGACACTGAAGCTTTCTTT
CDR3 protein: CAISVVGGVDTEAFF

clone size: few
J gene: TRBJ2-2
V gene: TRBV7-6
D gene: TRBD2
CDR3 DNA: TGTGCCAGCAGACAACTAGCGGGAGGGGACACCGGGGAGCTGTTTTTT
CDR3 protein: CASRQLAGGDTGELFF

clone size: NA
J gene: TRBJ2-1
V gene: TRBV2
D gene: NA
CDR3 DNA: TGTGCCAGCAGTTACAGGGAGGGGGCTTACAATGAGCAGTTCTTC
CDR3 protein: CASSYREGAYNEQFF

clone size: NA
J gene: TRBJ2-1
V gene: TRBV12-3/TRBV12-4
D gene: NA
CDR3 DNA: TGTGCCAGCAGGGGCGGGTCATTCAATGAGCAGTTCTTC
CDR3 protein: CASRGGSFNEQFF